A single sample gave rise to the 17 T cell receptor beta chains below, sequenced in a study of T cell changes during pregnancy in multiple sclerosis (dated by TCRdb to between 2019 and 2020). The library was obtained by the immunoSEQ multiplex PCR assay. What TCRdb holds here is the immuneACCESS table cut down to in-frame rearrangements. Part of the clones is not present; checked against another copy, under half of the missing clones reflect an unresolved V gene, and the others are unexplained. The sample profile shows just under 100,000 clones; 80% to 95% of them were found once. About 0.95% of the sample comes from the top ten. The sample was peripheral blood, taken after pregnancy. All receptors come from a female donor with multiple sclerosis, enrolled in a pregnancy study.

This clone was detected once. V gene TRBV5-1 combines with J gene TRBJ2-2; tentatively, D is TRBD1 (5 bases). V was clipped by 0 bases and J by 4 bases, with 13 bases between them. Germline V lookup: CDR1 SGHRS, CDR2 YFSETQ. The CDR3 length is 16 residues. CDR3 DNA sequence: TGCGCCAGCAGCTTGGTAGGGGCACCCGGCACCGGGGAGCTGTTTTTT. Its protein product is CASSLVGAPGTGELFF.

This clone was counted only a few times. V usage is TRBV7-9 and J usage is TRBJ2-1; 11 bases are shared with TRBD1. The germline V gene has CDR1 SEHNR and CDR2 FQNEAQ (reference sequence). This CDR3 is 15 amino acids long. With 3 bases clipped from V and 6 bases from J, the junction kept 4 bases outside the gene matches. CDR3 region: CASSLGTGGSNEQFF. The CDR3 DNA is TGTGCCAGCAGCTTGGGGACAGGGGGTTCCAATGAGCAGTTCTTC.

J is TRBJ2-7 and V is TRBV6-6, with TRBD1 identical over 7 bases. The CDR3 is 16 residues long. V lost 2 bases, J lost 5 bases, and 12 bases stayed unmatched. The V gene's germline CDR1 is MNHNY and CDR2 SVGAGI (reference sequence). The CDR3 nucleotides are TGTGCCAGCAGTTACGAGAGGGGGCACAGTAGGCACGAGCAGTACTTC. It encodes CASSYERGHSRHEQYF.

This chain joins TRBV5-1 and TRBJ1-2; D is uncertain. Germline-derived CDR1 and CDR2 are SGHRS and YFSETQ. This CDR3 contains 13 residues. With 4 bases removed from V and 2 bases from J, the gap between germline ends came to 9 bases. Here the CDR3 reads CASSPTGNYGYTF. DNA of the CDR3: TGCGCCAGCAGCCCGACTGGCAACTATGGCTACACCTTC.

V is TRBV10-3 and J is TRBJ2-2; the D gene is possibly TRBD1 (6 bases). Germline CDR1 is ENHRY and CDR2 is SYGVKD. V lost 6 bases, J lost 8 bases, and 10 bases lay in between. This CDR3 is built from 12 residues. In DNA, the CDR3 is TGTGCCATCAGCGTGGGGGCTGGGGAGCTGTTTTTT. Translated, it gives CAISVGAGELFF.

Only one count was recorded for this clone. The J gene is TRBJ2-1, the V gene TRBV2; 12 bases agree with TRBD2. Germline V lookup: CDR1 SNHLY, CDR2 FYNNEI. This CDR3 has 17 amino acids. J was trimmed by 6 bases and V by 7 bases; bases with no gene match: 13. Here the CDR3 reads CASTWTSGISGGNEQFF. The CDR3 region has the DNA TGTGCCAGCACCTGGACTAGCGGGATCTCCGGGGGCAATGAGCAGTTCTTC.

The chain couples TRBV9 to TRBJ2-2; D call uncertain. CDR3 size: 15 residues. Germline V gene data show CDR1 as SGDLS and CDR2 as YYNGEE. Trimming took off 0 bases at V and 4 bases at J, with 10 bases between the two ends. The CDR3 here is CASSVGVQTTGELFF. The CDR3 DNA reads TGTGCCAGCAGCGTAGGGGTACAGACCACCGGGGAGCTGTTTTTT. Full variable domain (rest looked up from reference TRBV9 and TRBJ2-2): DSGVTQTPKHLITATGQRVTLRCSPRSGDLSVYWYQQSLDQGLQFLIQYYNGEERAKGNILERFSAQQFPDLHSELNLSSLELGDSALYFCASSVGVQTTGELFFGEGSRLTVL.

V usage is TRBV27 and J usage is TRBJ2-3, with TRBD1 identical over 9 bases. V was pared by 6 bases and J by 1 base, with 5 bases of the junction left unmatched. CDR1 MNHEY and CDR2 SMNVEV come from the germline V gene (reference sequence). This CDR3 comprises 15 residues. CDR3 DNA sequence: TGTGCCAGCAGATCCCGGGACAGGGGCACAGATACGCAGTATTTT. Its protein is CASRSRDRGTDTQYF.

V is TRBV30 and J is TRBJ1-1, with 7 nucleotides matching TRBD1. The CDR3 is 12 residues long. The germline CDR1 and CDR2 sequences are GTSNPN and SVGIG (reference sequence). The J segment lost 1 base and the V segment lost 8 bases, leaving 4 bases of the junction unmatched. CDR3 nucleotide sequence: TGTGCCGGCCGGACAGGGAACACTGAAGCTTTCTTT. It encodes CAGRTGNTEAFF. Looking up the rest from reference TRBV30 and TRBJ1-1 gives the full variable domain: SQTIHQWPATLVQPVGSPLSLECTVEGTSNPNLYWYRQAAGRGLQLLFYSVGIGQISSEVPQNLSASRPQDRQFILSSKKLLLSDSGFYLCAGRTGNTEAFFGQGTRLTVV.

Details on this clone: One end of the junction varies from germline; a read error may be responsible. The rearrangement links TRBV28 to TRBJ2-7, with 8 bases that match TRBD2. In germline, CDR1 is MDHEN, CDR2 SYDVKM. The CDR3 sequence is 12 residues long. The CDR3 DNA is TGTGCCAGCAGTCCCGGGACTAGGCGGGAGGACTTC. It yields the protein CASSPGTRREDF.

The chain is built from TRBV29-1 and TRBJ2-2; 12 nucleotides line up with TRBD2. The CDR3 has 18 residues. J was trimmed by 4 bases and V by 1 base; bases with no gene match: 10. Per germline, CDR1 SQVTM and CDR2 ANQGSEA. In DNA, the CDR3 is TGCAGCGTTGAAGTGGAAAGGACTAGCGGGACGGGCACCGGGGAGCTGTTTTTT. This codes for CSVEVERTSGTGTGELFF.

V usage is TRBV11-3 and J usage is TRBJ2-5; 8 positions agree with TRBD2. V lost 8 bases and J lost 5; bases outside the gene matches: 13. There are 15 residues in the CDR3. Looked up from germline, CDR1 is SGHNT and CDR2 is YENEEA. The CDR3 reads CASHVERERRETQYF. The CDR3 nucleotides are TGTGCCAGCCATGTTGAGCGGGAGAGAAGGGAGACCCAGTACTTC.

Worth noting for this clone: A read error may produce the germline difference seen at one junction end. This sequence joins TRBV13 and TRBJ2-3; TRBD1 aligns across 9 bases. The CDR3 extends over 16 amino acids. Germline V gene sequence: CDR1 PRHDT, CDR2 FYEKMQ (reference sequence). The CDR3 spells CASSLGWTGAQNTQYF. The CDR3 coding sequence is TGTGCCAGCAGCCTAGGATGGACAGGGGCTCAAAATACGCAGTATTTT.

The J gene is TRBJ1-2, the V gene TRBV18, with TRBD1 matching 9 bases. The V segment lost 3 bases and the J segment 4 bases; nucleotides outside the gene matches: 3. Germline CDR1 is KGHSH and CDR2 is LQKENI. The length of the CDR3 is 14 residues. The CDR3 reads CASSPRDRAYGYTF. CDR3 bases: TGTGCCAGCTCACCCCGGGACAGGGCCTATGGCTACACCTTC.

Here the CDR3 DNA reads TGTGCCAGCTCACCAGACAGCCGGATAATCCTCTACGAGCAGTACTTC. Translation: CASSPDSRIILYEQYF. The J gene is TRBJ2-7, the V gene TRBV18; a possible D gene is TRBD1 (5 bases). This CDR3 contains 16 residues. Trimming removed 2 bases at V and 3 bases at J, with 17 bases between. Germline V gives CDR1 KGHSH, CDR2 LQKENI.

This clone was picked up one time. The gene calls are TRBV5-1 and TRBJ2-7, with 16 positions matching TRBD2. The CDR3 is made up of 16 amino acids. V lost 9 bases to trimming and J lost 4 bases; unmatched junction nucleotides: 10. Germline CDR1 and CDR2: SGHRS and YFSETQ. CDR3 in DNA: TGCGCCACCGGACCGGGACTAGCGGGAGGGCCGTACGAGCAGTACTTC. Its protein is CATGPGLAGGPYEQYF.

This clone was seen only once. The gene calls are TRBV7-9 and TRBJ2-6; a weak D match, TRBD2 (6 bases). CDR3 length equals 14 residues. Trimming pared 6 bases from V and 2 bases from J, leaving 8 bases between. CDR1 and CDR2 (germline): SEHNR, FQNEAQ (reference sequence). The DNA of the CDR3 is TGTGCCAGCAGAGGAGGGGCTGGGGCCAACGTCCTGACTTTC. This encodes CASRGGAGANVLTF.